The 13 T cell receptor beta chains reported below all come from one sample, sequenced in a study of shared T cell receptors in the human thymus (TCRdb year 2021). The library was prepared using the immunoSEQ multiplex PCR assay. TCRdb took this table from immuneACCESS and kept in-frame rearrangements with V and J called. Such tables lack part of the clones; where checked against another copy, unresolved V genes explain under half of the gap, and the rest is unexplained. Recorded for this sample are 550,000 to 800,000 clones; 80% to 90% of them occurred a single time. The top ten hold around 0.0094% of the sample. In addition, the sample was reused for a study of human thymus T cells.

Sequencing was performed on thymocytes. The receptors were gathered from a girl under two years old with a congenital heart defect. Donor details come from another sample of the same person, matched by shared clones.

This clone was counted only a few times. V gene TRBV25-1 combines with J gene TRBJ1-6, with 9 bases that match TRBD1. Per the germline V gene, CDR1 is MGHDK and CDR2 is SYGVNS. The length of the CDR3 is 15 residues. Unmatched junction bases numbered 6, after V lost 4 bases and J lost 8 bases. The CDR3 here is CASSVGQGVDSPLHF. Here the CDR3 DNA reads TGTGCCAGCAGTGTGGGACAGGGTGTGGATTCACCCCTCCACTTT.

This clone was seen only a few times. V gene TRBV6-5 combines with J gene TRBJ1-2; no clear D gene. Trimming took 8 bases from V and 7 from J, leaving 14 bases between them. The germline V gene has CDR1 MNHEY and CDR2 SVGAGI. This CDR3 comprises 12 residues. Written as DNA, the CDR3 is TGTGCCAGCGGAACAGATCCCCGTGGCTACACCTTC. This encodes CASGTDPRGYTF.

V and J are TRBV18 and TRBJ2-7; perhaps TRBD1 as D (5 bases). Trimming left V 1 base short and J 3 bases short, with 16 bases between. The germline V gene has CDR1 KGHSH and CDR2 LQKENI. This CDR3 is built from 16 residues. DNA of the CDR3: TGTGCCAGCTCACCACAGATAGGGGTTCCGAGCTACGAGCAGTACTTC. Its translation is CASSPQIGVPSYEQYF.

The chain links TRBV5-4 to TRBJ2-1; TRBD2 agrees at 7 bases. This CDR3 is built from 16 residues. Germline assignment: CDR1 SGHNT and CDR2 YYREEE (reference sequence). J was trimmed by 2 bases and V by 4 bases; bases with no gene match: 9. For the CDR3, the DNA is TGTGCCAGCAGCCCGACTAGCCGGGCCACCTACAATGAGCAGTTCTTC. It encodes CASSPTSRATYNEQFF.

The V and J genes are TRBV4-1 and TRBJ2-3, with TRBD1 as a possible D gene (5 bases). This CDR3 spans 15 amino acids. The V end lost 1 base, the J end lost 9 bases, and 17 bases lay between the germline ends. Germline lookup yields CDR1 MGHRA and CDR2 YSYEKL. The CDR3 region is CASSQVLPGPSTQYF. For the CDR3, the DNA is TGCGCCAGCAGCCAAGTTTTACCAGGGCCCTCAACGCAGTATTTT.

The chain combines TRBV5-1 with TRBJ1-1, with a tentative D call TRBD1 (5 bases). Germline V gene lookup returns CDR1 SGHRS and CDR2 YFSETQ. The CDR3 loop spans 17 amino acids. V lost 4 bases and J lost 1, with 20 bases in between. The CDR3 region is CASSGGGIGLWNTEAFF. CDR3 in DNA: TGCGCCAGCAGCGGGGGAGGGATTGGGTTGTGGAACACTGAAGCTTTCTTT.

In its sample, this clone was seen a few times. CDR3 in amino acids: CASSAPGMNTEAFF. CDR3 DNA: TGTGCCAGCAGCGCACCAGGGATGAACACTGAAGCTTTCTTT. The chain joins TRBV6-5 to TRBJ1-1; possible D gene TRBD1, 5 bases. Germline V gene sequence: CDR1 MNHEY, CDR2 SVGAGI. This CDR3 spans 14 amino acids. V lost 6 bases and J lost 0, with 11 bases in between.

The chain combines TRBV27 with TRBJ2-5; TRBD2 aligns across 7 bases. V lost 6 bases, J lost 3 bases, and 10 bases stayed unmatched. The germline CDR1 and CDR2 sequences are MNHEY and SMNVEV (reference sequence). This CDR3 has 15 amino acids. Here the CDR3 DNA reads TGTGCCAGCAGCCGCCGCCTGGGGGGGGAAGAGACCCAGTACTTC. Residues: CASSRRLGGEETQYF.

The V call is TRBV5-1, the J call TRBJ1-1, with unresolved D. CDR3 size: 15 residues. CDR1 SGHRS and CDR2 YFSETQ come from the germline V gene. V shed 0 bases and J shed 0 bases, with 9 bases lying between them. CDR3 protein: CASSLEPGMNTEAFF. DNA for the CDR3: TGCGCCAGCAGCTTGGAACCAGGAATGAACACTGAAGCTTTCTTT.

As regards this clone: Other nucleotide sequences from this sample produce the same CDR3. This sequence joins TRBV29-1 and TRBJ1-1; D not resolved. The CDR3 runs 11 residues. Trimming left V 3 bases short and J 3 bases short, with 5 bases between. CDR1 and CDR2 (germline): SQVTM, ANQGSEA. As DNA, the CDR3 is TGCAGCGTTGACCGGGACACTGAAGCTTTCTTT. This gives the protein CSVDRDTEAFF.

The rearrangement uses TRBV18 and TRBJ1-2; D might be TRBD1 (5 bases). Trimming took off 3 bases at V and 1 base at J, with 15 bases between the two ends. Germline lookup yields CDR1 KGHSH and CDR2 LQKENI. The CDR3 has 16 residues. DNA of the CDR3: TGTGCCAGCTCACCCGACAGCCTCATCGTTAACTATGGCTACACCTTC. It yields the protein CASSPDSLIVNYGYTF. The whole variable domain, filled in from reference TRBV18 and TRBJ1-2, reads NAGVMQNPRHLVRRRGQEARLRCSPMKGHSHVYWYRQLPEEGLKFMVYLQKENIIDESGMPKERFSAEFPKEGPSILRIQQVVRGDSAAYFCASSPDSLIVNYGYTFGSGTRLTVV.

The chain links TRBV9 to TRBJ1-2; 9 bases map to TRBD1. Trimming at V came to 3 bases and at J to 8 bases, leaving 14 bases not matched to a gene. The CDR3 is made up of 16 amino acids. Germline V gives CDR1 SGDLS, CDR2 YYNGEE. Here the CDR3 reads CASSAARDREMKGYTF. DNA for the CDR3: TGTGCCAGCAGCGCCGCAAGGGACAGGGAAATGAAAGGCTACACCTTC.

CDR3 in amino acids: CASSLAGQPFSGNTIYF. The CDR3, as DNA: TGTGCCAGCAGCTTAGCAGGACAGCCATTCTCTGGAAACACCATATATTTT. V gene TRBV7-2 combines with J gene TRBJ1-3; D may be TRBD1 (6 bases). This CDR3 has 17 residues. Deletions cut 0 bases from V and 0 bases from J, with 12 bases between. Germline V gives CDR1 SGHTA, CDR2 FQGNSA. Full variable domain (rest looked up from reference TRBV7-2 and TRBJ1-3): GAGVSQSPSNKVTEKGKDVELRCDPISGHTALYWYRQSLGQGLEFLIYFQGNSAPDKSGLPSDRFSAERTGGSVSTLTIQRTQQEDSAVYLCASSLAGQPFSGNTIYFGEGSWLTVV.